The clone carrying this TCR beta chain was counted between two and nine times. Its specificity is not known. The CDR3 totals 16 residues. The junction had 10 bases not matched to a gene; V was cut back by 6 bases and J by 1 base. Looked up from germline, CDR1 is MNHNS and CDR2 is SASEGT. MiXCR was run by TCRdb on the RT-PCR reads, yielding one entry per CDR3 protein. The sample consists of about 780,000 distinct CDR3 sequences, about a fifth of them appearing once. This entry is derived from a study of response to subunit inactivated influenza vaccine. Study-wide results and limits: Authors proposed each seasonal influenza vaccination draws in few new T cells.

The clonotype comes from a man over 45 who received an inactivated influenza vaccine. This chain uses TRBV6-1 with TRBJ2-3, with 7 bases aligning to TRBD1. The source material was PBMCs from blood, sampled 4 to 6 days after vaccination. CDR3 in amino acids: CASSSGGMSGTDTQYF. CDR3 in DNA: TGTGCCAGCAGCTCAGGGGGAATGAGTGGCACAGATACGCAGTATTTT.